The TCR beta chain described here comes from a study of Graves' ophthalmopathy and Graves' hyperthyroidism. Other autoimmune diseases, uncontrolled infections, pregnancy or lactation led to the exclusion of patients. Clinical symptoms, serum thyroxine, TRAb, thyroid ultrasound and orbital computed tomography were relied on for diagnosis. PBMCs were obtained from 10 ml of fresh peripheral blood. Amplification of TCR beta CDR3 regions used RNA transcripts. First-round RT-PCR relied on HTBI primers, and a second-round multiplex PCR came next. TCRdb analysed the multiplex PCR reads with MiXCR anew, one entry per CDR3 protein. Among about half a million distinct CDR3 sequences listed, 13% to 15% were seen once. There are many counts of this clonotype. The antigen remains undetermined. In germline, CDR1 is SNHLY, CDR2 FYNNEI. Trimming pared 6 bases from V and 0 bases from J, leaving 14 bases between. The CDR3 is 16 residues long.

Study-level results: Blood repertoires reportedly contained most expanded thyroid clonotypes above 0.001 frequency.

The chain recombines TRBV2 with TRBJ2-2; tentatively, D is TRBD2 (6 bases). The TCR was taken from a woman younger than 45 with Graves' ophthalmopathy. The sequencing input was blood. The CDR3 here is CASRLGGTPNTGELFF. The CDR3 nucleotides read TGTGCCAGCAGACTGGGGGGAACCCCGAACACCGGGGAGCTGTTTTTT.